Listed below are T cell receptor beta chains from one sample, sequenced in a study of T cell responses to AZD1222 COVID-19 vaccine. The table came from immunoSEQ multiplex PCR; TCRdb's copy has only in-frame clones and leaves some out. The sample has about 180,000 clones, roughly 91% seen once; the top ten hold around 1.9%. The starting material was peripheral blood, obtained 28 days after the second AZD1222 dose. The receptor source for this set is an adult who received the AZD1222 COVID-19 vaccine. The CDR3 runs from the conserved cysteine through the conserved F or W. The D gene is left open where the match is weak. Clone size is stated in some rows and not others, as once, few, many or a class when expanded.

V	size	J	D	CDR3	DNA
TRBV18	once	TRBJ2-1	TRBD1	CASSPGQGRGNEQFF	TGTGCCAGCTCACCAGGACAGGGTCGGGGCAATGAGCAGTTCTTC
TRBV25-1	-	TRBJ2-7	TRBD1	CASSVPGQDYEQYF	TGTGCCAGCAGTGTCCCGGGACAGGATTACGAGCAGTACTTC
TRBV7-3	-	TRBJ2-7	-	CASRPQGPYEQYF	TGTGCCAGCAGACCTCAGGGACCTTACGAGCAGTACTTC
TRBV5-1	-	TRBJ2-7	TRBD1	CASSTRSPGTGRSEQYF	TGCGCCAGCAGCACGAGAAGCCCGGGGACAGGGCGTTCCGAGCAGTACTTC
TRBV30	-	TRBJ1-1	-	CASRGTPYTEAFF	TGTGCCTCCAGGGGTACGCCGTACACTGAAGCTTTCTTT
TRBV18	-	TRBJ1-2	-	CASSPQALNYGYTF	TGTGCCAGCTCACCACAGGCTTTGAACTATGGCTACACCTTC
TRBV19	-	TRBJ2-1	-	CASTEVPTLGNEQFF	TGTGCCAGTACCGAGGTACCGACCTTGGGAAATGAGCAGTTCTTC
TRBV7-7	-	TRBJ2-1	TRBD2	CASSKTSGPDNEQFF	TGTGCCAGCAGCAAAACTAGCGGGCCCGACAATGAGCAGTTCTTC
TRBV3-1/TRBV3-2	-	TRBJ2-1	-	CASSQDSPRTWRYNEQFF	TGTGCCAGCAGCCAAGATTCCCCCAGGACGTGGCGGTACAATGAGCAGTTCTTC
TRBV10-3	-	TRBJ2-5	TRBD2	CAIRAGTSGETQYF	TGTGCCATCAGGGCCGGGACTAGCGGAGAGACCCAGTACTTC
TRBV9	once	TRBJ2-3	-	CASSVASASGTDTQYF	TGTGCCAGCAGCGTGGCCTCAGCATCCGGCACAGATACGCAGTATTTT
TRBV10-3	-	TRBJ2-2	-	CAISDADRNTGELFF	TGTGCCATCAGCGACGCGGACAGAAACACCGGGGAGCTGTTTTTT
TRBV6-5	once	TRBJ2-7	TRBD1	CASRGPGQVNEQYF	TGTGCCAGCAGGGGCCCGGGACAGGTCAACGAGCAGTACTTC
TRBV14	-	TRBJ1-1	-	CASGHRVNPEAFF	TGTGCCAGCGGACACAGGGTAAACCCTGAAGCTTTCTTT
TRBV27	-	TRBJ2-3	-	CASSLIFSTDTQYF	TGTGCCAGCAGTTTAATTTTCAGCACAGATACGCAGTATTTT
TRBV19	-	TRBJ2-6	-	CASSIAGLASGANVLTF	TGTGCCAGTAGTATAGCGGGACTGGCCTCTGGGGCCAACGTCCTGACTTTC
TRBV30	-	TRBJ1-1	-	CAWTGGVMNTEAFF	TGTGCCTGGACGGGGGGGGTCATGAACACTGAAGCTTTCTTT
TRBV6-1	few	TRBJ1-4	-	CASSEATWTSTNEKLFF	TGTGCCAGCAGTGAAGCGACCTGGACATCAACTAATGAAAAACTGTTTTTT
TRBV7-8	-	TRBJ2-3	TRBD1	CASSLEGRGRRDTQYF	TGTGCCAGCAGCTTAGAGGGCAGGGGGCGAAGAGATACGCAGTATTTT
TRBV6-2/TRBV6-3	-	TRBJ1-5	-	CASSWDTPRNQPQHF	TGTGCCAGCAGTTGGGACACCCCCCGCAATCAGCCCCAGCATTTT
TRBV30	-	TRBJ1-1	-	CAWGGQNTEAFF	TGTGCCTGGGGGGGACAGAACACTGAAGCTTTCTTT
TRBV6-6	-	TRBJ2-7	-	CASSTEGRGYEQYF	TGTGCCAGCAGTACGGAGGGCAGGGGATACGAGCAGTACTTC
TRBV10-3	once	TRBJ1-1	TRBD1	CAISSTGRDTEAFF	TGTGCCATCAGTTCGACAGGGAGAGACACTGAAGCTTTCTTT
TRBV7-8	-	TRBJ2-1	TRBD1	CASSPRQGFYNEQFF	TGTGCCAGCAGCCCACGACAGGGGTTCTACAATGAGCAGTTCTTC
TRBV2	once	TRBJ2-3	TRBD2	CASSSVLASGKGTQYF	TGTGCCAGCAGTTCGGTGTTGGCTAGCGGGAAGGGTACGCAGTATTTT
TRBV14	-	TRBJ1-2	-	CASSQVSFGGYTF	TGTGCCAGCAGCCAAGTTTCTTTCGGGGGCTACACCTTC
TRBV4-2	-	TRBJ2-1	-	CASSQDYPSRYEQFF	TGTGCCAGCAGCCAAGATTACCCCAGCAGGTATGAGCAGTTCTTC
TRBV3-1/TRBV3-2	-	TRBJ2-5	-	CASSHTGTHRVGETQYF	TGTGCCAGCAGCCACACTGGCACCCACAGGGTCGGGGAGACCCAGTACTTC
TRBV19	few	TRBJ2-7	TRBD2	CASSIATSGSEQYF	TGTGCCAGTAGTATAGCGACTAGCGGGAGCGAGCAGTACTTC
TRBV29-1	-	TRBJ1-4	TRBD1	CSVGIGTGNEKLFF	TGCAGCGTTGGCATCGGGACAGGGAACGAAAAACTGTTTTTT
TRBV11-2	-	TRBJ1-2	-	CASRGTLRGGYTF	TGTGCCAGCAGGGGGACCTTGAGGGGTGGCTACACCTTC
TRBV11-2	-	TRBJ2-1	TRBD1	CASSEYRGRRYNEQFF	TGTGCCAGCAGCGAATACAGGGGGCGCCGCTACAATGAGCAGTTCTTC
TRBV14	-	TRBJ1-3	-	CASSQVGRSSSGNTIYF	TGTGCCAGCAGCCAGGTAGGCAGATCCAGCTCTGGAAACACCATATATTTT
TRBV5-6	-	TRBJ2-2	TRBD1	CASSSLGTGSTGELFF	TGTGCCAGCAGCTCGCTAGGGACAGGGAGCACCGGGGAGCTGTTTTTT
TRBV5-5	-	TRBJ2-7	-	CASSLYPGAYEQYF	TGTGCCAGCAGCTTGTATCCGGGTGCCTACGAGCAGTACTTC
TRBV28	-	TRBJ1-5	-	CASIPQGGSNQPQHF	TGTGCCAGCATCCCCCAAGGAGGTAGCAATCAGCCCCAGCATTTT
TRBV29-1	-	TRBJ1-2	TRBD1	CSVGAGGDYGYTF	TGCAGCGTTGGGGCAGGGGGGGACTATGGCTACACCTTC
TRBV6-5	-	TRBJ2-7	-	CASAASYEQYF	TGTGCCAGCGCAGCTTCCTACGAGCAGTACTTC
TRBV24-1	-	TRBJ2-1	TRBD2	CATSDGLPSGGFYNEQFF	TGTGCCACCAGTGATGGACTTCCTAGCGGGGGGTTCTACAATGAGCAGTTCTTC
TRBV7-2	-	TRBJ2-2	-	CASSLGGIGQGELFF	TGTGCCAGCAGCTTAGGTGGTATCGGACAAGGGGAGCTGTTTTTT
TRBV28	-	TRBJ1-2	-	CASSGINYGYTF	TGTGCCAGCAGCGGGATCAACTATGGCTACACCTTC
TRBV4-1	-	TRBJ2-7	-	CASSQDRGTGSYEQYF	TGCGCCAGCAGCCAAGATAGAGGGACTGGCTCCTACGAGCAGTACTTC
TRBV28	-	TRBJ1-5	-	CASRQGGGQPQHF	TGTGCCAGCAGACAGGGAGGCGGGCAGCCCCAGCATTTT
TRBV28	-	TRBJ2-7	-	CASISPGTASYEQYF	TGTGCCAGCATCTCACCCGGGACTGCTTCCTACGAGCAGTACTTC
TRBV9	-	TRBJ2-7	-	CASSVGQGLVYEQYF	TGTGCCAGCAGCGTAGGTCAAGGGTTGGTCTACGAGCAGTACTTC
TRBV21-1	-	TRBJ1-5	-	CASSKVGGPGGSQPQHF	TGTGCCAGCAGCAAAGTGGGAGGACCAGGGGGTAGTCAGCCCCAGCATTTT
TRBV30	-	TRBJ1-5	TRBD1	CAWSVNDREGNQPQHF	TGTGCCTGGAGTGTAAACGACAGGGAGGGCAATCAGCCCCAGCATTTT
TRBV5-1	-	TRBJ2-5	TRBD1	CASSLHPAATGETQYF	TGCGCCAGCAGCTTGCATCCCGCAGCGACAGGGGAGACCCAGTACTTC
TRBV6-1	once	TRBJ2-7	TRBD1	CASFGTGTLIYEQYF	TGTGCCAGCTTCGGGACAGGGACTCTGATATACGAGCAGTACTTC
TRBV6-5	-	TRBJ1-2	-	CASSYSWGSGYGYTF	TGTGCCAGCAGTTACTCCTGGGGCTCAGGCTATGGCTACACCTTC
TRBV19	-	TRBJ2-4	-	CASSPGKNIQYF	TGTGCCAGTAGTCCAGGCAAAAACATTCAGTACTTC
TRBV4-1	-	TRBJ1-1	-	CASSQGYSEAFF	TGCGCCAGCAGCCAAGGATACTCTGAAGCTTTCTTT
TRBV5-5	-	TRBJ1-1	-	CASSLEAARNTEAFF	TGTGCCAGCAGCTTGGAAGCCGCCCGGAACACTGAAGCTTTCTTT
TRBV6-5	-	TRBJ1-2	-	CASRPQFRFGYTF	TGTGCCAGCAGACCCCAGTTTCGGTTCGGCTACACCTTC
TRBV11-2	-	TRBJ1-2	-	CASSPTFTGHGYTF	TGTGCCAGCAGCCCAACCTTTACGGGGCATGGCTACACCTTC